This T cell receptor (beta chain) was profiled in a study of blood T cell repertoires in COVID-19. Study context: Both acute and convalescent COVID-19 samples were obtained from the United States, Italy and Spain. Sources were T cells, B-cell-depleted T cells, or PBMCs; the material itself was cDNA or gDNA.

V dropped 4 bases and J dropped 5; count of bases not matched to a gene: 6. The V gene's germline CDR1 is KGHDR and CDR2 SFDVKD. The CDR3 runs to 16 residues. Study processing details: For nucleated cells, counts were estimated from reference gene primer amplification. Sequencing used immunoSEQ multiplex PCR; TCRdb keeps in-frame clones, though not all of them. V and J calls plus clone size are reproduced from that table; the DNA served to infer D and trimming. This repertoire shows 300,000 or so clones, roughly 86% found once; its top ten account for 1% to 1.5%. The chain uses TRBV24-1 and TRBJ2-1, with 11 bases fitting TRBD2. The sequenced sample consisted of peripheral blood. The receptor's source is a man between 65 and 80 years old with acute or convalescent COVID-19. CDR3 protein: CATSDPGTSGNNEQFF. The CDR3 nucleotides are TGTGCCACCAGTGACCCTGGGACTAGCGGAAACAATGAGCAGTTCTTC.